Listed below are T cell receptor beta chains from one sample, sequenced in a study of blood T cell repertoires in COVID-19. Method: immunoSEQ multiplex PCR; TCRdb's copy keeps in-frame clones and lacks some. The sample lists around 250,000 clones; 84% were seen once. Sequencing was carried out using peripheral blood. The receptor source for this set is a human donor in a cohort sampled during active COVID-19. Both conserved end residues are part of each CDR3. A D gene is named only where the DNA matches it firmly. Some rows mark clone size as missing; the rest say once, few, many or name a class of expanded clone.

j_call	d_call	v_call	clone_size	cdr3_aa	cdr3_nt
TRBJ1-1	-	TRBV5-4	-	CASNHDSLNTEAFF	TGTGCCAGCAACCATGACAGCTTGAACACTGAAGCTTTCTTT
TRBJ2-5	-	TRBV6-1	-	CASSEDAQFNRETQYF	TGTGCCAGCAGTGAAGATGCACAGTTCAATCGGGAGACCCAGTACTTC
TRBJ1-2	TRBD1	TRBV13	few	CASSPTPDRVYGYTF	TGTGCCAGCAGCCCCACTCCGGACAGGGTTTATGGCTACACCTTC
TRBJ2-7	-	TRBV5-5	-	CASSFPGGSEQYF	TGTGCCAGCAGCTTTCCAGGGGGGAGCGAGCAGTACTTC
TRBJ1-1	TRBD1	TRBV4-1	-	CASSQYIQGFEAFF	TGCGCCAGCAGCCAGTATATACAGGGGTTTGAAGCTTTCTTT
TRBJ2-1	TRBD2	TRBV5-6	-	CASSSSREGNEQFF	TGTGCCAGCAGCTCCTCGCGGGAGGGCAATGAGCAGTTCTTC
TRBJ2-7	-	TRBV7-3	-	CASSHTAGDEQYF	TGTGCCAGCAGCCACACCGCTGGAGACGAGCAGTACTTC
TRBJ2-7	TRBD2	TRBV20-1	-	CSASLWLAGGTPYEQYF	TGCAGTGCTAGTCTGTGGCTAGCGGGGGGGACCCCCTACGAGCAGTACTTC
TRBJ2-3	-	TRBV21-1	once	CASSKASSGGALTDTQYF	TGTGCCAGCAGCAAAGCATCTTCTGGGGGGGCCTTGACAGATACGCAGTATTTT
TRBJ2-7	-	TRBV4-1	-	CASSQAGFLYEQYF	TGCGCCAGCAGCCAAGCGGGTTTCCTCTACGAGCAGTACTTC
TRBJ2-3	-	TRBV3-1/TRBV3-2	-	CASSQRGTDTQYF	TGTGCCAGCAGCCAGAGGGGGACAGATACGCAGTATTTT
TRBJ1-2	-	TRBV19	-	CASSTGGSNYGYTF	TGTGCCAGTAGTACTGGAGGTTCTAACTATGGCTACACCTTC
TRBJ1-1	TRBD1	TRBV7-2	-	CASSSPPTGTGANTEAFF	TGTGCCAGCAGCTCACCCCCTACCGGGACAGGGGCAAACACTGAAGCTTTCTTT
TRBJ1-4	-	TRBV5-6	-	CASSLVQSTNEKLFF	TGTGCCAGCAGCTTGGTACAGTCAACTAATGAAAAACTGTTTTTT
TRBJ1-5	-	TRBV16	few	CASSQSRGSQPQHF	TGTGCCAGCAGCCAATCAAGGGGGAGTCAGCCCCAGCATTTT
TRBJ1-1	TRBD1	TRBV19	-	CASISGGGFSEAFF	TGTGCCAGTATCTCAGGGGGTGGGTTTTCTGAAGCTTTCTTT
TRBJ2-1	TRBD2	TRBV7-6	once	CASQSEPSGYNEQFF	TGTGCCAGCCAATCCGAACCTAGCGGGTACAATGAGCAGTTCTTC
TRBJ2-7	-	TRBV3-1/TRBV3-2	-	CASSQDFAQGSYEQYF	TGTGCCAGCAGCCAAGATTTTGCCCAGGGGTCCTACGAGCAGTACTTC
TRBJ1-1	TRBD1	TRBV6-5	-	CASSYRTGVNTEAFF	TGTGCCAGCAGTTACAGGACAGGGGTGAACACTGAAGCTTTCTTT
TRBJ1-6	TRBD1	TRBV5-6	once	CASSLGTGANSPLHF	TGTGCCAGCAGCTTGGGGACAGGGGCGAATTCACCCCTCCACTTT
TRBJ2-1	TRBD2	TRBV11-2	-	CASSFSGSGARQLHNEQFF	TGTGCCAGCAGCTTCTCGGGTAGCGGGGCCCGGCAGCTACACAATGAGCAGTTCTTC
TRBJ2-7	-	TRBV4-1	-	CASSQVPTMNYEQYF	TGCGCCAGCAGCCAAGTTCCCACTATGAACTACGAGCAGTACTTC
TRBJ2-7	-	TRBV30	-	CAWSVRLGNPSYEQYF	TGTGCCTGGAGTGTACGGCTAGGTAACCCTTCCTACGAGCAGTACTTC
TRBJ2-6	TRBD1	TRBV7-9	-	CASSLLLGQDSSGANVLTF	TGTGCCAGCAGCTTACTCCTAGGACAGGATTCCTCTGGGGCCAACGTCCTGACTTTC
TRBJ1-6	TRBD1	TRBV3-1/TRBV3-2	-	CASSPYRTGAKNSPLHF	TGTGCCAGCAGCCCCTACCGGACAGGGGCGAAAAATTCACCCCTCCACTTT
TRBJ1-1	-	TRBV7-8	-	CASSLPSGDTEAFF	TGTGCCAGCAGCTTACCTTCGGGAGACACTGAAGCTTTCTTT
TRBJ2-1	-	TRBV4-3	few	CASSQDLSSYNEQFF	TGCGCCAGCAGCCAAGACCTGAGCTCCTACAATGAGCAGTTCTTC
TRBJ1-3	TRBD1	TRBV28	-	CASSIQGEGNTIYF	TGTGCCAGCAGTATACAGGGGGAGGGAAACACCATATATTTT
TRBJ2-7	-	TRBV4-1	-	CASSPVLGVGGYEQYF	TGCGCCAGCAGCCCAGTCCTGGGAGTAGGGGGCTACGAGCAGTACTTC
TRBJ2-3	-	TRBV9	-	CASSVGGASTDTQYF	TGTGCCAGCAGCGTAGGAGGAGCTAGCACAGATACGCAGTATTTT
TRBJ2-1	TRBD2	TRBV6-2/TRBV6-3	many	CASSYTSDPYNEQFF	TGTGCCAGCAGTTACACTAGCGACCCCTACAATGAGCAGTTCTTC
TRBJ1-5	TRBD1	TRBV7-8	-	CASSLNRDRGNQPQHF	TGTGCCAGCAGCCTTAATCGAGACAGGGGCAATCAGCCCCAGCATTTT
TRBJ2-3	TRBD1	TRBV18	-	CASSPQTGGEPAF	TGTGCCAGCTCACCCCAGACAGGGGGCGAGCCTGCTTTT
TRBJ2-7	-	TRBV2	few	CASSLTGNGEQYF	TGTGCCAGCAGCCTTACAGGGAACGGAGAGCAGTACTTC
TRBJ1-2	TRBD1	TRBV19	-	CASSYHGTGNNYGYTF	TGTGCCAGTAGTTACCATGGGACAGGGAATAACTATGGCTACACCTTC
TRBJ1-1	-	TRBV10-2	-	CASSGLIGGNTEAFF	TGCGCCAGCAGTGGTCTCATCGGGGGGAACACTGAAGCTTTCTTT
TRBJ2-1	-	TRBV7-3	-	CASSLRRDTNEQFF	TGTGCCAGCAGCCTCCGTCGGGACACCAATGAGCAGTTCTTC
TRBJ2-5	TRBD1	TRBV5-1	-	CASSYDREVETQYF	TGCGCCAGCAGCTACGACAGGGAAGTAGAGACCCAGTACTTC
TRBJ2-1	-	TRBV29-1	-	CSVEAGVLSYNEQFF	TGCAGCGTTGAAGCGGGGGTCCTCTCCTACAATGAGCAGTTCTTC
TRBJ2-7	TRBD2	TRBV2	-	CASSEGTIYEQYF	TGTGCCAGCAGTGAGGGGACTATCTACGAGCAGTACTTC
TRBJ2-1	-	TRBV25-1	-	CASSENGTPTPNEQFF	TGTGCCAGCAGTGAAAACGGGACACCAACACCCAATGAGCAGTTCTTC
TRBJ2-5	TRBD2	TRBV7-2	-	CASSYQTSPETQYF	TGTGCCAGCAGCTACCAGACTAGCCCAGAGACCCAGTACTTC
TRBJ1-2	-	TRBV7-9	-	CASSLRGARGYGYTF	TGTGCCAGCAGCTTACGGGGGGCCCGGGGCTATGGCTACACCTTC
TRBJ2-3	-	TRBV24-1	-	CATSGGSEDTQYF	TGTGCCACCAGTGGAGGGAGTGAGGATACGCAGTATTTT
TRBJ1-2	-	TRBV25-1	-	CASSPDSRYGYTF	TGTGCCAGCAGCCCGGACAGCCGCTATGGCTACACCTTC
TRBJ1-2	-	TRBV6-5	-	CASSFLDRTYGYTF	TGTGCCAGCAGTTTCCTGGACAGAACTTATGGCTACACCTTC
TRBJ1-1	-	TRBV6-5	-	CASTLTVDTEAFF	TGTGCCAGCACCTTGACAGTCGACACTGAAGCTTTCTTT
TRBJ1-1	-	TRBV6-5	-	CASRGLNMNTEAFF	TGTGCCAGCAGGGGACTGAACATGAACACTGAAGCTTTCTTT
TRBJ2-7	-	TRBV29-1	once	CSVARTAYEQYF	TGCAGCGTTGCCCGGACAGCCTACGAGCAGTACTTC
TRBJ2-3	-	TRBV6-4	-	CASSQNFADTQYF	TGTGCCAGCAGCCAAAACTTCGCAGATACGCAGTATTTT
TRBJ2-5	-	TRBV7-9	-	CASSLVKDSTQYF	TGTGCCAGCAGCTTAGTCAAGGACTCGACCCAGTACTTC
TRBJ1-1	TRBD1	TRBV6-5	-	CASSPGQVFTEAFF	TGTGCCAGCTCCCCGGGACAGGTCTTCACTGAAGCTTTCTTT
TRBJ2-7	TRBD1	TRBV19	-	CASSIRDRVNEQYF	TGTGCCAGTAGTATTCGGGACAGGGTCAACGAGCAGTACTTC
TRBJ2-1	-	TRBV6-1	-	CASSEMTSRGEQFF	TGTGCCAGCAGTGAAATGACTAGTCGGGGGGAGCAGTTCTTC